This T cell receptor beta chain was observed in a study of blood T cell repertoires in COVID-19. As for the study in general: Italy, Spain and the United States were the sources of the convalescent and acute COVID-19 samples. Sources were T cells, B-cell-depleted T cells, or PBMCs; the material itself was cDNA or gDNA.

How the authors handled the data: Reference gene primer amplification yielded estimated nucleated cell counts. Clones were read by immunoSEQ multiplex PCR, and TCRdb kept only the in-frame ones, dropping some. V and J calls plus clone size are reproduced from that table; the DNA served to infer D and trimming. Of about 51,000 clones in the sample, 75% to 90% were seen once. This CDR3 is built from 16 residues. Trimming cost V 2 bases and J 1 base, with 11 bases left between them. CDR1 is KGHSH and CDR2 is LQKENI in the germline V gene. The rearrangement uses TRBV18 and TRBJ2-2, with D perhaps matching TRBD1 (5 bases). This clonotype originated in a man aged 55 to 70 with acute or convalescent COVID-19. The specimen sequenced was peripheral blood. In DNA form, the CDR3 reads TGTGCCAGCTCACCAGCCGGCCAGGGGAACACCGGGGAGCTGTTTTTT. Translating gives CASSPAGQGNTGELFF.